This is a list of T cell receptor beta chains from one sample in a study of blood T cells in healthy people across ages. Using its own MiXCR run on the 5' RACE reads, TCRdb lists one record per CDR3 protein. The sample holds about 830,000 distinct CDR3 sequences; over 45% are singletons and the top ten take 22%. Sequenced input: blood. The receptor source for this set is a man younger than 40 in good health. CDR3s include the opening cysteine and the closing phenylalanine or tryptophan. The D gene is left open where the match is weak. Clone size is shown for a subset of rows, as once, few, many or a class of expanded clone.

v_call,d_call,clone_size,j_call,cdr3_aa,cdr3_nt
TRBV7-2,TRBD1,NA,TRBJ1-2,CASSRDRGDYGYTF,TGTGCCAGCAGCAGAGACAGGGGCGACTATGGCTACACCTTC
TRBV3-1,NA,NA,TRBJ2-7,CASSRDAGEPYF,TGTGCCAGCAGCCGGGACGCAGGGGAGCCGTACTTC
TRBV7-2,NA,NA,TRBJ2-3,CASSLSGPQYF,TGTGCCAGCAGCTTATCGGGCCCCCAGTATTTT
TRBV5-1,NA,NA,TRBJ2-6,CASRKTGSGANVLTF,TGCGCCAGCAGGAAAACTGGCTCTGGGGCCAACGTCCTGACTTTC
TRBV29-1,TRBD1,NA,TRBJ1-1,CSGTGKGGTEAFF,TGCAGCGGGACAGGGAAGGGAGGTACTGAAGCTTTCTTT
TRBV7-2,TRBD2,few,TRBJ2-1,CASSFVGGDYNEQFF,TGTGCCAGCAGCTTCGTCGGGGGGGACTACAATGAGCAGTTCTTC
TRBV4-3,NA,NA,TRBJ2-7,CASSQAWGPRSYEQYF,TGCGCCAGCAGCCAAGCATGGGGGCCCCGCTCCTACGAGCAGTACTTC
TRBV29-1,NA,NA,TRBJ2-2,CSVRGAAGELFF,TGCAGCGTTAGGGGAGCCGCCGGGGAGCTGTTTTTT
TRBV6-1,NA,NA,TRBJ1-2,CASSEAARYGYTF,TGTGCCAGCAGTGAAGCCGCCAGATATGGCTACACCTTC
TRBV3-1,TRBD2,NA,TRBJ2-5,CASSPLDRGRKQTQYF,TGTGCCAGCAGCCCCCTAGATCGCGGGAGGAAACAGACCCAGTACTTC
TRBV4-2,NA,NA,TRBJ2-3,CASSQDPGASGYTQYF,TGTGCCAGCAGCCAAGATCCGGGGGCTAGCGGTTATACGCAGTATTTT
TRBV27,NA,NA,TRBJ2-7,CASSTGNEQYF,TGTGCCAGCAGTACCGGTAACGAGCAGTACTTC
TRBV12-3/TRBV12-4,NA,NA,TRBJ2-7,CASNFQGGTYEQYF,TGTGCCAGCAACTTTCAGGGGGGCACCTACGAGCAGTACTTC
TRBV4-2,TRBD2,NA,TRBJ2-2,CASSLSIAGSGELFF,TGTGCCAGCAGCCTAAGCATAGCGGGATCCGGGGAGCTGTTTTTT
TRBV7-8,NA,NA,TRBJ2-7,CASSLQGSRYEQYF,TGTGCCAGCAGCTTACAGGGGAGTCGGTACGAGCAGTACTTC
TRBV12-3/TRBV12-4,NA,few,TRBJ2-7,CASSLEGGSSYEQYF,TGTGCCAGCAGTTTGGAGGGGGGATCCTCCTACGAGCAGTACTTC
TRBV6-5,NA,once,TRBJ2-7,CASSYSPSRSAYEQYF,TGTGCCAGCAGTTACTCTCCGAGTCGGTCAGCCTACGAGCAGTACTTC
TRBV6-2/TRBV6-3,NA,NA,TRBJ2-1,CASGPAEQFF,TGTGCCAGCGGACCTGCTGAGCAGTTCTTC
TRBV7-9,NA,few,TRBJ2-7,CASTQIYEQYF,TGTGCCAGCACTCAGATCTACGAGCAGTACTTC
TRBV7-2,NA,NA,TRBJ2-5,CASSLRCRGGETQYF,TGTGCCAGCAGCTTGCGGTGTAGGGGGGGAGAGACCCAGTACTTC
TRBV11-2,NA,NA,TRBJ2-5,CASTSSLATQETQYF,TGTGCCAGCACCTCCTCGCTAGCGACCCAAGAGACCCAGTACTTC
TRBV14,TRBD2,once,TRBJ2-7,CASSQRAGTSSEQYF,TGTGCCAGCAGCCAGAGGGCCGGGACTAGCAGCGAGCAGTACTTC
TRBV6-6,NA,NA,TRBJ2-7,CASRPRRGTESYEQYF,TGTGCCAGCAGACCCCGACGGGGGACAGAGAGTTACGAGCAGTACTTC
TRBV29-1,NA,NA,TRBJ2-7,CSVGGAGAYEQYF,TGCAGCGTTGGGGGGGCGGGAGCCTACGAGCAGTACTTC
TRBV27,NA,NA,TRBJ1-5,CASSVLGPDQPQHF,TGTGCCAGCAGTGTTTTGGGGCCGGATCAGCCCCAGCATTTT
TRBV18,TRBD1,NA,TRBJ1-5,CASSPGTGGYNQPQHF,TGTGCCAGCTCACCCGGGACAGGGGGCTACAATCAGCCCCAGCATTTT
TRBV27,TRBD1,few,TRBJ1-2,CASSLQGASYGYTF,TGTGCCAGCAGTTTACAGGGGGCGAGCTATGGCTACACCTTC
TRBV20-1,TRBD2,NA,TRBJ2-5,CSARLAGVETQYF,TGCAGTGCTAGACTAGCGGGGGTGGAGACCCAGTACTTC
TRBV10-3,TRBD1,few,TRBJ2-7,CAIRDSGLGEQYF,TGTGCCATCCGGGACAGCGGACTTGGGGAGCAGTACTTC
TRBV29-1,NA,NA,TRBJ1-1,CSVVGLLNTEAFF,TGCAGCGTTGTTGGACTTTTGAACACTGAAGCTTTCTTT
TRBV6-2/TRBV6-3,NA,NA,TRBJ2-7,CASRDSTYYEQYF,TGTGCCAGCAGGGACTCCACGTACTACGAGCAGTACTTC
TRBV21-1,NA,NA,TRBJ1-6,CASSERGVGYNSPLHF,TGTGCCAGCAGCGAAAGGGGCGTAGGCTATAATTCACCCCTCCACTTT
TRBV7-9,TRBD1,few,TRBJ1-2,CATIQGAGGYTF,TGTGCCACCATACAGGGGGCAGGTGGCTACACCTTC
TRBV29-1,TRBD1,few,TRBJ2-3,CSVGLGTGTDTQYF,TGCAGCGTCGGACTCGGGACAGGGACAGATACGCAGTATTTT
TRBV6-2/TRBV6-3,NA,NA,TRBJ2-7,CASSYIQREYNEQYF,TGTGCCAGCAGTTACATCCAGCGAGAGTACAACGAGCAGTACTTC
TRBV7-2,NA,NA,TRBJ1-5,CASSLKYGSLQPQHF,TGTGCCAGCAGCTTAAAGTACGGTTCCCTTCAGCCCCAGCATTTT
TRBV4-1,NA,NA,TRBJ1-6,CASSQEVPTPLHF,TGCGCCAGCAGCCAAGAGGTACCAACACCCCTCCACTTT
TRBV20-1,TRBD2,NA,TRBJ2-5,CSARNLQGTSGETQYF,TGCAGTGCTAGGAACCTCCAGGGGACTAGCGGAGAGACCCAGTACTTC
TRBV9,NA,few,TRBJ2-5,CASSARGAGETQYF,TGTGCCAGCAGCGCTCGCGGAGCGGGAGAGACCCAGTACTTC
TRBV7-2,NA,few,TRBJ2-1,CASSSRGTALYNEQFF,TGTGCCAGCAGCTCCAGGGGAACTGCCCTCTACAATGAGCAGTTCTTC
TRBV20-1,TRBD2,NA,TRBJ2-7,CSARIAGGYEQYF,TGCAGTGCTCGAATAGCGGGCGGATACGAGCAGTACTTC
TRBV5-1,NA,NA,TRBJ1-4,CASSGTDSGGGEKLFF,TGCGCCAGCAGCGGGACCGACAGCGGCGGAGGTGAAAAACTGTTTTTT
TRBV7-2,NA,NA,TRBJ2-1,CASSLGLVGNEQFF,TGTGCCAGCAGCTTAGGGCTAGTAGGCAATGAGCAGTTCTTC
TRBV4-3,TRBD1,NA,TRBJ2-1,CASSPAGGNCNEQFF,TGCGCCAGCAGCCCCGCAGGGGGTAACTGCAATGAGCAGTTCTTC
TRBV12-3/TRBV12-4,NA,NA,TRBJ1-4,CASMGAGKLFF,TGTGCCAGCATGGGGGCCGGGAAACTGTTTTTT
TRBV11-2,NA,NA,TRBJ1-3,CASSLATEGNAIYF,TGTGCCAGCAGCTTAGCGACAGAAGGAAACGCCATATATTTT
TRBV15,TRBD2,NA,TRBJ2-3,CATSSGTRTTDTQYF,TGTGCCACCAGCAGCGGGACTAGAACCACAGATACGCAGTATTTT